Sequencing of this TCR beta chain was carried out in a study of OX40 agonist ivuxolimab in advanced cancers. As for the study in general: Intravenous ivuxolimab was administered to patients every 2 weeks at 0.01 to 10 mg/kg.

Here immunoSEQ multiplex PCR was the method, and the copy in TCRdb shows in-frame clones only, minus some. The sample shows nearly 110,000 clones, 90% of them seen only once. The germline V gene encodes CDR1 MGHRA and CDR2 YSYEKL. The V and J ends lost 0 bases and 4 bases respectively, with 9 bases between them. CDR3 length equals 14 residues. The receptor was derived from an adult with an advanced solid tumor such as melanoma, head and neck, liver or kidney cancer. The sample consisted of CD4+ or CD8+ T cells sorted from blood, taken in a trial of the OX40 agonist ivuxolimab. V and J are TRBV4-1 and TRBJ1-2; a weak D match, TRBD1 (6 bases). CDR3 protein: CASSQDTGAYGYTF. The CDR3 bases are TGCGCCAGCAGCCAAGATACGGGGGCCTATGGCTACACCTTC.